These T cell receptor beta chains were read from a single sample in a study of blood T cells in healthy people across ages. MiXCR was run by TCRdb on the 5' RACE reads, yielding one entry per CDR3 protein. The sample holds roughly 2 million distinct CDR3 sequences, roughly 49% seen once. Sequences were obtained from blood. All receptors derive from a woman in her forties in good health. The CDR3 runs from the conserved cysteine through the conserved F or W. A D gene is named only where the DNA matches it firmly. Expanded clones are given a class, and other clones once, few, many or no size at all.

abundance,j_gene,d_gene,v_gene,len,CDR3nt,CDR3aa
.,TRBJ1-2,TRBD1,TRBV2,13,TGTGCCACTTACAGGGGCGCGAACTATGGCTACACCTTC,CATYRGANYGYTF
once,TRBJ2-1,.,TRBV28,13,TGTGCCAGCAGTGTAGCCAGTGGCGATGAGCAGTTCTTC,CASSVASGDEQFF
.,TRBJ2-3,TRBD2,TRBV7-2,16,TGTGCCAGCAGCGCTTGGCTAGCGGGGGGCACAGATACGCAGTATTTT,CASSAWLAGGTDTQYF
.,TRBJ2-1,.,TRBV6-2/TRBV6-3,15,TGTGCCAGCAGTTACCGGGACACGACGTACAATGAGCAGTTCTTC,CASSYRDTTYNEQFF
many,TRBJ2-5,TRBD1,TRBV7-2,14,TGTGCCAGCAGCCCAGACAGGGGACAAGAGACCCAGTACTTC,CASSPDRGQETQYF
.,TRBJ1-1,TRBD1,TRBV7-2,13,TGTGCCAGCAGCTACGACAGGGGGAGGGGAACTTTCTTT,CASSYDRGRGTFF
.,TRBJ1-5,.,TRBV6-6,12,TGTGCCAGCGGGACACGTCCTCAGCCCCAGCATTTT,CASGTRPQPQHF
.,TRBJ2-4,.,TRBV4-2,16,TGTGCCAGCAGCCAAGGGAGCAGAATAGCCAAAAACATTCAGTACTTC,CASSQGSRIAKNIQYF
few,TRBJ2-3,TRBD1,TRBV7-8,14,TGTGCCAGCGTCGAGGGGGCCCTCACAGATACGCAGTATTTT,CASVEGALTDTQYF
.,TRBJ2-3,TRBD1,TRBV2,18,TGTGCCAGCAGTGAAGGCCATCCGGGACAGGGGAGGGCAGATACGCAGTATTTT,CASSEGHPGQGRADTQYF
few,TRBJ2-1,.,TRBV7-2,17,TGTGCCAGCAGCCCGAGGAGGCCCCGGTTATCCTACAATGAGCAGTTCTTC,CASSPRRPRLSYNEQFF
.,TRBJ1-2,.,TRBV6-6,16,TGTGCCAGCAGCCAACTAACGCACAGGGTCGAAAATGGCTACACCTTC,CASSQLTHRVENGYTF
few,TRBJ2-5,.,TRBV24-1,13,TGTGCCACCGGAAACGCTGCAGGCGAGACCCAGTACTTC,CATGNAAGETQYF
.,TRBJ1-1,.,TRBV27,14,TGTGCCAGCAGTTTATTGTCCCAGGGGTCTGAAGCTTTCTTT,CASSLLSQGSEAFF
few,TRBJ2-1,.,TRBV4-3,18,TGCGCCAGCAGCCAAGAGGGGCTCTCCTTAAGCTCCTACAATGAGCAGTTCTTC,CASSQEGLSLSSYNEQFF
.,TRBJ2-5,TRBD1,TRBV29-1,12,TGCACAACCGGGACAGGGATTGAGACCCAGTACTTC,CTTGTGIETQYF
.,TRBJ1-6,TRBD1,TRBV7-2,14,TGTGCCAGCAGCCCCCGGGACAGGGGCTCACCCCTCCACTTT,CASSPRDRGSPLHF
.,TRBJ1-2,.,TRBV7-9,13,TGTGCCAGCAGCTTAGCACAGCGCTATGGCTACACCTTC,CASSLAQRYGYTF
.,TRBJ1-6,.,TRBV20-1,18,TGCAGTGCTAGAGGGGGTACAGGCCTTTACTCCTATAATTCACCCCTCCACTTT,CSARGGTGLYSYNSPLHF
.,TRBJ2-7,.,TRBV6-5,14,TGTGCCAGCAGTTCCCATGACAGGTTCCGCGAGCAGTACTTC,CASSSHDRFREQYF
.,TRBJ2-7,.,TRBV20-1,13,TGCAGTGCTAGAGATCAACGGGTTTCCGAGCAGTACTTC,CSARDQRVSEQYF
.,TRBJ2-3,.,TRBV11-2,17,TGTGCCAGCAGCATACAAAGGTTCTCTCGAGGCCCAGATACGCAGTATTTT,CASSIQRFSRGPDTQYF
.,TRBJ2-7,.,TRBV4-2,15,TGTGTCAGCAGCCCCCGTGTTTCCACGGACGACGAGCAGTACTTC,CVSSPRVSTDDEQYF
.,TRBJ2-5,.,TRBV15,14,TGTGCCACCAGCATGTCAAAAGCACAAGAGACCCAGTACTTC,CATSMSKAQETQYF
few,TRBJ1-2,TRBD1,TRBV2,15,TGTGCCAGCAGTCAGGGACAGGCGATCAACTATGGCTACACCTTC,CASSQGQAINYGYTF
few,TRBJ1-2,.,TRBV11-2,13,TGTGCCAGCAGCCCTGAACCAGGGTATGGCTACACCTTC,CASSPEPGYGYTF
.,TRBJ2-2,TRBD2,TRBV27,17,TGTGCCAGCAGTTTACCTAGGACTAGCGGAAACACCGGGGAGCTGTTTTTT,CASSLPRTSGNTGELFF
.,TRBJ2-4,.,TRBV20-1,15,TGCAGTGCTAGAACCGACCCCGGTGGCAAAAACATTCAGTACTTC,CSARTDPGGKNIQYF
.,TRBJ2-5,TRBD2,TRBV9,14,TGTGCCAGCAGCGTAGGCGGGGGGACTGAGACCCAGTACTTC,CASSVGGGTETQYF
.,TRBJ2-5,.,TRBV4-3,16,TGCGCCGGCAGCCAAGAGGAGGGCCTAAGGGGAGAGACCCAGTACTTC,CAGSQEEGLRGETQYF
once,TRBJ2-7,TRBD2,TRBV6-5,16,TGTGCCAGCAGTCCCAAATTAGCGGGGGGCGGGTACGAGCAGTACTTC,CASSPKLAGGGYEQYF
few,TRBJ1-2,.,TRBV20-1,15,TGCAGTGCCCGACGGTTTGGCGAGACTAACTATGGCTACACCTTC,CSARRFGETNYGYTF
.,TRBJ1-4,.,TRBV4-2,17,TGTGCCAGCAGCCACCCGGCGGAGGGGTCTACTAATGAAAAACTGTTTTTT,CASSHPAEGSTNEKLFF
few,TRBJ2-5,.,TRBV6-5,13,TGTGCCAGCAGTTCCACGGACCGTGGGGCCCAGTACTTC,CASSSTDRGAQYF
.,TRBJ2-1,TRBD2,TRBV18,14,TGTGCCAGCTCACCTCCTAGCGGGGATCAAACGCAGTTCTTC,CASSPPSGDQTQFF
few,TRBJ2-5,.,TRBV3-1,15,TGTGCCAGCAGCCAAGAGGATGCAGGACAAGAGACCCAGTACTTC,CASSQEDAGQETQYF
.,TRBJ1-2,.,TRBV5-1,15,TGCGCCAGCAGCTTGGAGCAGGGCAATGGTGATGGCTACACCTTC,CASSLEQGNGDGYTF
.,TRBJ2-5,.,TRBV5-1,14,TGCGCCAGCAGCCCCGAACAGTCCCTTTGGGAGCAGTACTTC,CASSPEQSLWEQYF
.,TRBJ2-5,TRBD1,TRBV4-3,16,TGCGCCAGCAGCCAAGTAATTACAGGGGCTCTTTTTGAGCAGTACTTC,CASSQVITGALFEQYF
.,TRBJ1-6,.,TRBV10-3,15,TGTGCCATCAGTGAGTCGGGGGGCTTAAATTCACCCCTCCACTTT,CAISESGGLNSPLHF
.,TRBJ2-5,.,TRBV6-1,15,TGTGCCAGCAGTGAATACAGGGTAGGACAAGAGACCCAGTACTTC,CASSEYRVGQETQYF
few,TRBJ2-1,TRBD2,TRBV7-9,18,TGTGCCAGCAGCCAACCGACTAGCGGGGGACGAACCTACAATGAGCAGTTCTTC,CASSQPTSGGRTYNEQFF
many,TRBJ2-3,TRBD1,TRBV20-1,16,TGCAGTGCTGGGGGACGGACAGGATCAACGACAGATACGCAGTATTTT,CSAGGRTGSTTDTQYF
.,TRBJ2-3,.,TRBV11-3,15,TGTGCCAGCAGCCACCGGGAAGATACCACAGATACGCAGTATTTT,CASSHREDTTDTQYF
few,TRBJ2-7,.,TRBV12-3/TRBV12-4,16,TGTGCCAGCAGTTCAAGGGGGTCGGGGGTCTCCTACGAGCAGTACTTC,CASSSRGSGVSYEQYF
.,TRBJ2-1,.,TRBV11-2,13,TGTGCCAGCAGCGTAGTGAGGGGGGGTGAGCAGTTCTTC,CASSVVRGGEQFF
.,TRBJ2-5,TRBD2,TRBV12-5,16,TGTGCTAGTGGTTTCGTGTTCGGGACTAGCGCTGAGACCCAGTACTTC,CASGFVFGTSAETQYF
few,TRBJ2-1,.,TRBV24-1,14,TGTGCCACCAGTGATGCCGACAGTTACAATGAGCAGTTCTTC,CATSDADSYNEQFF
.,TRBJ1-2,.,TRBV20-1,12,TGCAGTGCTAGCGACGGGCCGGATGGCTACACCTTC,CSASDGPDGYTF
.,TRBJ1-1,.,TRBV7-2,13,TGTGCCAGCAGCGGGGACTACTACACTGAAGCTTTCTTT,CASSGDYYTEAFF
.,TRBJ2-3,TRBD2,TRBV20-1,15,TGCAGTGTTGCTTTTAGCGGGGGGCCGACAGATACGCAGTATTTT,CSVAFSGGPTDTQYF
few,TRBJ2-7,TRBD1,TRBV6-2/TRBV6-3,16,TGTGCCAGCAGTCTAGATTCGGGACAGATCCTCTACGAGCAGTACTTC,CASSLDSGQILYEQYF
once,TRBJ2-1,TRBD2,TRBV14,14,TGTGCCAGCAGCCAAGACTTCACGGGGGGGCCACAGTTCTTC,CASSQDFTGGPQFF
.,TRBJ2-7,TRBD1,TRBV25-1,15,TGTGCCAGCTCCGGGAGCGGACAGGGGGCCTACGAGCAGTACTTC,CASSGSGQGAYEQYF